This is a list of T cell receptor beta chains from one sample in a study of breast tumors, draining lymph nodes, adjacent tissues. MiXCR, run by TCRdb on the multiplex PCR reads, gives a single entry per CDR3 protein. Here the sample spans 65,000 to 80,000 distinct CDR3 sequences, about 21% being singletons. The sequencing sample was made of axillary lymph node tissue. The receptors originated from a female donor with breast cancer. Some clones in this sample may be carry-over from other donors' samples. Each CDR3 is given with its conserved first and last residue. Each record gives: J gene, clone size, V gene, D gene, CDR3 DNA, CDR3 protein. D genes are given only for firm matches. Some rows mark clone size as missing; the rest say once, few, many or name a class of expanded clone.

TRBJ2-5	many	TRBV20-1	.	TGCAGTGCCAGGACATGGACCTTCCAAGAGACCCAGTACTTC	CSARTWTFQETQYF
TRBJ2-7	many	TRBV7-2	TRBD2	TGTGCCAGCAGGCGGGAGATACGGTCCTACGAGCAGTACTTC	CASRREIRSYEQYF
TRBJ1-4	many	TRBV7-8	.	TGTGCCAGCAGCGCCGACAGGTTTGCAACTAATGAAAAACTGTTTTTT	CASSADRFATNEKLFF
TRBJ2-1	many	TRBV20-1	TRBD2	TGCAGTGCTAGTGAGAGACTAGCGCCTTCCAATGAGCAGTTCTTC	CSASERLAPSNEQFF
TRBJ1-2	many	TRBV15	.	TGTGCCACCAGTAAAACGACAGGCTATGGCTACACCTTC	CATSKTTGYGYTF
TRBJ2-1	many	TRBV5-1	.	TGCGCCAGCAGCACCGGACAATGGGGTACCAATGAGCAGTTCTTC	CASSTGQWGTNEQFF
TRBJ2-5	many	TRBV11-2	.	TGTGCCAGCAGCCCTAGTGGTGAAGGGGAGACCCAGTACTTC	CASSPSGEGETQYF
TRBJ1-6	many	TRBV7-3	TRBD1	TGTGCCAGCAGCTTACAGGGGGCGCAGGGTTCACCCCTCCACTTT	CASSLQGAQGSPLHF
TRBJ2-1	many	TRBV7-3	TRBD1	TGTGCCAGCAGCTTATCGGACAGGCACAATGAGCAGTTCTTC	CASSLSDRHNEQFF
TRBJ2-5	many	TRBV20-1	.	TGCAGTGCTAGCCCGGGTCTGGAGGAGACCCAGTACTTC	CSASPGLEETQYF
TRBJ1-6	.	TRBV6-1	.	TGTGCCAGCAGTGACTCCGGGAGAAATTCACCCCTCCACTTT	CASSDSGRNSPLHF
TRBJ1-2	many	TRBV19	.	TGTGCCACCTCACGAACCAGACAGACACTCTATGGCTACACCTTC	CATSRTRQTLYGYTF
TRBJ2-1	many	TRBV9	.	TGTGCCAGCAGCGTCGACGGGCTCCCCAAGCATCCTAATGAGCAGTTCTTC	CASSVDGLPKHPNEQFF
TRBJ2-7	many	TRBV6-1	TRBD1	TGTGCCAGCGGTCGTACGGGACAGGGGATGGAGCAGTACTTC	CASGRTGQGMEQYF
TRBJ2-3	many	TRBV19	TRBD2	TGTGCCAGTAGTCTCCGGACTAGCGGGAGGGTTTCGTTGAGCACAGATACGCAGTATTTT	CASSLRTSGRVSLSTDTQYF
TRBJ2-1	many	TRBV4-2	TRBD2	TGTGCCAGCAGCCAAGGTGGCGGGAGCGGGTACAATGAGCAGTTCTTC	CASSQGGGSGYNEQFF
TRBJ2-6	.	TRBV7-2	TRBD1	TGTGCCAGCGGCCCTCCCTTCGGGACAGGCCGCTCTGGGGCCAACGTCCTGACTTTC	CASGPPFGTGRSGANVLTF
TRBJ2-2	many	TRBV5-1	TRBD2	TGCGCCAGCAGCTTGCGGGAGGGCCCCCACACCGGGGAGCTGTTTTTT	CASSLREGPHTGELFF
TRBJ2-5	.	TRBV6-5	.	TGTGCCAGCAGCACGTCTCTGGGACCCCAAGAGACCCAGTACTTC	CASSTSLGPQETQYF
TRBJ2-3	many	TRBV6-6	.	TGTGCCAGCAGCTATCGGGCCTTGGCAACAGATACGCAGTATTTT	CASSYRALATDTQYF
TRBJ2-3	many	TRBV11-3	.	TGTGCCAGCAGCTTAGGAACAGGCACAGATACGCAGTATTTT	CASSLGTGTDTQYF
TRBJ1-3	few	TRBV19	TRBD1	TGTGCCAGTAGAACTCCCGGGACAGCGGCTGGAAACACCATATATTTT	CASRTPGTAAGNTIYF
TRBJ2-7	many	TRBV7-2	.	TGTGCCAGCAGCCCAGGGGGAGCGGGGAGGGGCTACGAGCAGTACTTC	CASSPGGAGRGYEQYF
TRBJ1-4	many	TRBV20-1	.	TGCAGTGGAAATGGTCCGGGGGGCGACGGAAAACTGTTTTTT	CSGNGPGGDGKLFF
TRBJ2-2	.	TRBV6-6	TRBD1	TGTGCCAGCACCCCGACAGGGGGCGGCCGAGGTGGCGGGGAGCTGTTTTTT	CASTPTGGGRGGGELFF
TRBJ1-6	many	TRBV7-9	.	TGTGCCAGCAGCTTACTGGGTTCAAATTCACCCCTCCACTTT	CASSLLGSNSPLHF
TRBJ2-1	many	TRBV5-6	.	TGTGCCAGCAGCTTGGCCGTGAGCAATGAGCAGTTCTTC	CASSLAVSNEQFF
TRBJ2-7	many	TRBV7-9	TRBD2	TGTGCCAGCAGCCGCACTAGTGATCTGGGCCGGCGGGGGGGCGGCTACGAGCAGTACTTC	CASSRTSDLGRRGGGYEQYF
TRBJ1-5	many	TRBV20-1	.	TGCAGTGCTAGAGGGGGGCAGTCCCGGAGCAATCAGCCCCAGCATTTT	CSARGGQSRSNQPQHF
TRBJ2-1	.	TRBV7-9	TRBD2	TGTGCCAGCAGGGGGAGCGGGAGGGCCTACAATGAGCAGTTCTTC	CASRGSGRAYNEQFF
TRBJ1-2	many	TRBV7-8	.	TGTGCCAGCAGCGTGGGAGTTGCTAACTATGGCTACACCTTC	CASSVGVANYGYTF
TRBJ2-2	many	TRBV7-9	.	TGTGCCAGCAACACCGCCGGGGACAAGAGGACGAACACCGGGGAGCTGTTTTTT	CASNTAGDKRTNTGELFF
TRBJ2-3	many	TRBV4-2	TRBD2	TGTGCCAGCAGCCAAGAAGCCTTAGCGGGAGCTAGCACAGATACGCAGTATTTT	CASSQEALAGASTDTQYF
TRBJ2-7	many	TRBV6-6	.	TGTGCCAGCAGGGGGGTAAACAGTGACGAGCAGTACTTC	CASRGVNSDEQYF